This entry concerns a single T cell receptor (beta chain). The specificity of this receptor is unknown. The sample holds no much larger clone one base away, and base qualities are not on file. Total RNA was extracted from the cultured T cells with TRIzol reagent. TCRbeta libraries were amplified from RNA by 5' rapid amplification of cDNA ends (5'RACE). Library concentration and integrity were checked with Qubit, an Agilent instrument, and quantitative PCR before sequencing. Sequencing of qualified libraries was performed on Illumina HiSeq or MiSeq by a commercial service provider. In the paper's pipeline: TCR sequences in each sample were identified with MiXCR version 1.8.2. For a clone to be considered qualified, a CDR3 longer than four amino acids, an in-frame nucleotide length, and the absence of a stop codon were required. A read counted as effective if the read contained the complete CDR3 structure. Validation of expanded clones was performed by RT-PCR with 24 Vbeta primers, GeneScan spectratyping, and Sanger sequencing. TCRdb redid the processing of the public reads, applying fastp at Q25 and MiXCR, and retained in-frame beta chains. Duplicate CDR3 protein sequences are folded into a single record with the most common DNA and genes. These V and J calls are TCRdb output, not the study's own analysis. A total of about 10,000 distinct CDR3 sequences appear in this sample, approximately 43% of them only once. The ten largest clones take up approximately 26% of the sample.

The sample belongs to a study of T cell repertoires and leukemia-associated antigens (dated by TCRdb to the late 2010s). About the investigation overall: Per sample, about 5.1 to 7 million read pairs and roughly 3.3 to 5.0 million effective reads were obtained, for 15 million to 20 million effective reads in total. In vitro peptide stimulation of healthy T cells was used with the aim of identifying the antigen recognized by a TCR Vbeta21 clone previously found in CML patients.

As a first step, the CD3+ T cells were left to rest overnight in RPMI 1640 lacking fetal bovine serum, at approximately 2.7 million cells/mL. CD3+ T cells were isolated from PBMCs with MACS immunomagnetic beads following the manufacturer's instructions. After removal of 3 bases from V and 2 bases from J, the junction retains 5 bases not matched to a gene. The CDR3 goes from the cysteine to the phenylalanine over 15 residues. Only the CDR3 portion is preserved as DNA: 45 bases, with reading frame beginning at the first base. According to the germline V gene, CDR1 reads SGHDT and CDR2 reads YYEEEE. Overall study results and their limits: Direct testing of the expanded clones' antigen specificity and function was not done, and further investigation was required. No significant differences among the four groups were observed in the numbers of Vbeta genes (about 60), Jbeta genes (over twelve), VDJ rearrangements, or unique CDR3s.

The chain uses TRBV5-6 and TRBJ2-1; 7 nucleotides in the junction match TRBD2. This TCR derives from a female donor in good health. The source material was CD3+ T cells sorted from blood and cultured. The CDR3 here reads CASSSTSFPYNEQFF. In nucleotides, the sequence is TGTGCCAGCAGCTCGACTAGCTTTCCCTACAATGAGCAGTTCTTC.